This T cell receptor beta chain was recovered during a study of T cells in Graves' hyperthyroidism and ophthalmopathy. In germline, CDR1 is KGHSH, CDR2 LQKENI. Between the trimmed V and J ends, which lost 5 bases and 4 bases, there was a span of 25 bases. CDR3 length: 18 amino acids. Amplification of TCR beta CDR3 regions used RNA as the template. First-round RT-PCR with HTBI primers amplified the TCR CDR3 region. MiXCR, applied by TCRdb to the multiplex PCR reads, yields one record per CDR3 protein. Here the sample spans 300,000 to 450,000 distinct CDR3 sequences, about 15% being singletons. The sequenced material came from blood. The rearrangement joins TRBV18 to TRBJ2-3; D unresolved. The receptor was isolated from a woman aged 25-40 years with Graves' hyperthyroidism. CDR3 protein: CASSSLAPTNLLADTQYF. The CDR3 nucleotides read TGTGCCAGCTCATCCTTAGCACCAACCAATCTCCTCGCAGATACGCAGTATTTT.